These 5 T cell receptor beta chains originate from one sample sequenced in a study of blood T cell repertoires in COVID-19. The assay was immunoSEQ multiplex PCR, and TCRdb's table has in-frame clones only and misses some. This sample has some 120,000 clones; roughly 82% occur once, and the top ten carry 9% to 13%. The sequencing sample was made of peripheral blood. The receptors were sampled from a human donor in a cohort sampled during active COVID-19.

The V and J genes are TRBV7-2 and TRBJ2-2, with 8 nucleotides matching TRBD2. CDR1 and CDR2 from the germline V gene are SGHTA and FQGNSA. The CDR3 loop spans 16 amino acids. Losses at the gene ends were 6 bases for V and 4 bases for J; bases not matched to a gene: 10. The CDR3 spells CASRPTGGGFTGELFF. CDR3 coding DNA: TGTGCCAGCAGGCCGACCGGCGGGGGGTTCACCGGGGAGCTGTTTTTT.

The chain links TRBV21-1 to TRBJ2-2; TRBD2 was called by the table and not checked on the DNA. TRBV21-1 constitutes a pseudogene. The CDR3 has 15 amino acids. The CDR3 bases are TGTGCCAGCAGCCTATCTAGCGGGGGGCCCGTGGAGCTGTTTTTT. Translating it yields CASSLSSGGPVELFF.

The CDR3, as DNA: TGTGCCAGCTCACCCCCCGCGGGGGGGAGGGGCACAGATACGCAGTATTTT. Translating it yields CASSPPAGGRGTDTQYF. This chain uses TRBV18 with TRBJ2-3; 9 nucleotides line up with TRBD2. This CDR3 spans 17 amino acids. Germline CDR1 is KGHSH and CDR2 is LQKENI. J lost 1 base, V lost 3 bases, and 8 bases had no gene match.

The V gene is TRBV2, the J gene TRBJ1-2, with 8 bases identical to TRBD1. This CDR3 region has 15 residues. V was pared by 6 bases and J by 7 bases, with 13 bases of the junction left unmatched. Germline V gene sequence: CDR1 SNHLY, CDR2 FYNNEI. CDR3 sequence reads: CASSPLPTGGVGYTF. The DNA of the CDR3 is TGTGCCAGCAGCCCCCTCCCAACAGGGGGGGTTGGCTACACCTTC.

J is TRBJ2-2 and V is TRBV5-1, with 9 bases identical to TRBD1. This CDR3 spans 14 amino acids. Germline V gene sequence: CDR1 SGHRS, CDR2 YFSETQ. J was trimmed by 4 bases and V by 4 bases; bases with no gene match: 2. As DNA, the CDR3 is TGCGCCAGCAGCATGACAGGGGGCACCGGGGAGCTGTTTTTT. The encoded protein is CASSMTGGTGELFF.